This TCR beta chain originates from a study of preoperative IRX-2 immunotherapy in early breast cancer. Here immunoSEQ multiplex PCR was the method, and the copy in TCRdb shows in-frame clones only, minus some. The table has about 38,000 clones, roughly 82% seen once. Treatment in this sample: preoperative locoregional IRX-2 cytokine immunotherapy. This phase Ib study tested locoregional IRX-2 cytokine immunotherapy given before surgery. Per the germline V gene, CDR1 is KGHSH and CDR2 is LQKENI. V was cut by 4 bases and J by 2 bases, with 9 bases left in between. The CDR3 has 13 amino acids. This material consisted of lymph node tissue, taken after IRX-2 immunotherapy. The receptor was isolated from a human donor with breast cancer. The V gene is TRBV18, the J gene TRBJ2-7; D remains unclear. The CDR3 DNA is TGTGCCAGCTCACTGGGTTCTACCTACGAGCAGTACTTC. Translating it yields CASSLGSTYEQYF.